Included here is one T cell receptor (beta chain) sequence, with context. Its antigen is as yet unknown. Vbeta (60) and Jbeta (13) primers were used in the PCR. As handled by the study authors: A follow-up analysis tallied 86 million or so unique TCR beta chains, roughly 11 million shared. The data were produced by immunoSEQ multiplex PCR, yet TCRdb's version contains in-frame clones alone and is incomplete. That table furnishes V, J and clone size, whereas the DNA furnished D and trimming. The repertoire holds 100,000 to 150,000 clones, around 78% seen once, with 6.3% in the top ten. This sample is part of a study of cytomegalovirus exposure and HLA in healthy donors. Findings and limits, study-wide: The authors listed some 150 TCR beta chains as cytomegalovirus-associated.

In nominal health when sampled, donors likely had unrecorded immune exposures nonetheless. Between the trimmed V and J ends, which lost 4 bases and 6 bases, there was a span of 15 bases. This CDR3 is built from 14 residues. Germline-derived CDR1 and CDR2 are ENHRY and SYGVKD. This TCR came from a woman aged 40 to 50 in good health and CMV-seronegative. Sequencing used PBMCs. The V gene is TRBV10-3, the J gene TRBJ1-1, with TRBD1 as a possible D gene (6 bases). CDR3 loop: CAISGSGGLPEAFF. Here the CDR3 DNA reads TGTGCCATCAGTGGCTCGGGGGGCCTACCTGAAGCTTTCTTT.